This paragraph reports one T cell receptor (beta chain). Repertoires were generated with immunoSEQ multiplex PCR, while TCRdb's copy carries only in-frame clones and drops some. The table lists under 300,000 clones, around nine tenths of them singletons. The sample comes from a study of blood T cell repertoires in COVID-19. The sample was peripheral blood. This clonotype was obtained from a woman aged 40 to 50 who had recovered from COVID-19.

Here the CDR3 DNA reads TGTGCCAGCTCCGGAGAGGGAACTAATGAAAAACTGTTTTTT. Encoded protein: CASSGEGTNEKLFF. The J gene is TRBJ1-4, the V gene TRBV9; D remains unclear. V gave up 7 bases and J gave up 1 base, with 11 bases separating them. This CDR3 has 14 amino acids. CDR1 and CDR2 (germline): SGDLS, YYNGEE.